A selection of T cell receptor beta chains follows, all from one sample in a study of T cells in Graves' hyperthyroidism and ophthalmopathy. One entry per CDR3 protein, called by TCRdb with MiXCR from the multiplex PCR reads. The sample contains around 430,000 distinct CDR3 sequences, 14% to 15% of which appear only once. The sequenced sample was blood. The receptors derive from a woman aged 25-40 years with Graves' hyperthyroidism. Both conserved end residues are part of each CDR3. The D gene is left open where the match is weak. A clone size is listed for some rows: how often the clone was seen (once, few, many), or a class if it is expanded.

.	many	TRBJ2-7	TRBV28	CASNVPGHHNYEQYF	TGTGCCAGCAATGTACCGGGACACCATAACTACGAGCAGTACTTC
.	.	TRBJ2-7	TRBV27	CASSFEGYEQYF	TGTGCCAGCAGTTTTGAGGGGTACGAGCAGTACTTC
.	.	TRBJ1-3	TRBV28	CASSLSPVGGNTIYF	TGTGCCAGCAGTTTATCCCCGGTCGGGGGAAACACCATATATTTT
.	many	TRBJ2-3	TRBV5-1	CASRLADTQYF	TGCGCCAGCAGACTAGCAGATACGCAGTATTTT
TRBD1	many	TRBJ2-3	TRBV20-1	CSARAARGQRDTQYF	TGCAGTGCTAGGGCCGCCAGGGGGCAGCGGGATACGCAGTATTTT
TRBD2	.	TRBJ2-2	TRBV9	CASSTRRSGSLPGELFF	TGTGCCAGCAGCACCCGTCGTAGCGGGAGTCTTCCCGGGGAGCTGTTTTTT
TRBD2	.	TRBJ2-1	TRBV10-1	CASSGGTISNEQFF	TGCGCCAGCAGTGGGGGGACTATTTCGAATGAGCAGTTCTTC
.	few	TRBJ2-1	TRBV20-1	CSARRSSYNEQFF	TGCAGTGCTAGGCGGAGCTCCTACAATGAGCAGTTCTTC
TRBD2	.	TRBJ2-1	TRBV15	CATSGPAGEGNEQFF	TGTGCCACCAGCGGTCCAGCGGGAGAAGGGAATGAGCAGTTCTTC
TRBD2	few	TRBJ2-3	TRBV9	CASSELIGRSTDTQYF	TGTGCCAGCAGCGAGTTAATCGGGAGGAGCACAGATACGCAGTATTTT
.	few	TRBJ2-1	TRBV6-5	CASSYGLAVDNEQFF	TGTGCCAGCAGTTACGGGCTAGCCGTGGACAATGAGCAGTTCTTC
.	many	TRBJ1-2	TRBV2	CASSAGRNYGYTF	TGTGCCAGCAGTGCTGGCAGGAACTATGGCTACACCTTC
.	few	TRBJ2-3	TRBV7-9	CASSLLGGSDTQYF	TGTGCCAGCAGCCTCTTGGGGGGATCAGATACGCAGTATTTT
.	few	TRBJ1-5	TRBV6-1	CASSEQGANSNQPQHF	TGTGCCAGCAGTGAGCAGGGTGCGAATAGCAATCAGCCCCAGCATTTT
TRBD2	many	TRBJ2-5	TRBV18	CASSETLGLAGIETQYF	TGTGCCAGCTCAGAGACTCTGGGACTAGCGGGAATCGAGACCCAGTACTTC
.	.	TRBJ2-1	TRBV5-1	CASGLATKEQFF	TGCGCCAGCGGCTTGGCTACTAAAGAGCAGTTCTTC
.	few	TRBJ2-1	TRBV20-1	CSARDPKGVNEQFF	TGCAGTGCTAGGGACCCTAAGGGTGTCAATGAGCAGTTCTTC
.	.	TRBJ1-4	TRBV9	CASSVGAARYNEKLFF	TGTGCCAGCAGCGTAGGGGCGGCCAGGTATAATGAAAAACTGTTTTTT
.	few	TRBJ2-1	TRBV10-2	CATEPGGMYNEQFF	TGCGCCACCGAGCCGGGGGGCATGTACAATGAGCAGTTCTTC
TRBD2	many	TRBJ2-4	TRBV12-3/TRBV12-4	CASSWTSGLGENIQYF	TGTGCCAGCAGCTGGACTAGCGGGTTAGGCGAAAACATTCAGTACTTC
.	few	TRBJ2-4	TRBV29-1	CSVGTEENIQYF	TGCAGCGTTGGGACAGAAGAAAACATTCAGTACTTC
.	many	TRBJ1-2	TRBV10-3	CAISEDVGNYGYTF	TGTGCCATCAGTGAGGATGTTGGGAACTATGGCTACACCTTC